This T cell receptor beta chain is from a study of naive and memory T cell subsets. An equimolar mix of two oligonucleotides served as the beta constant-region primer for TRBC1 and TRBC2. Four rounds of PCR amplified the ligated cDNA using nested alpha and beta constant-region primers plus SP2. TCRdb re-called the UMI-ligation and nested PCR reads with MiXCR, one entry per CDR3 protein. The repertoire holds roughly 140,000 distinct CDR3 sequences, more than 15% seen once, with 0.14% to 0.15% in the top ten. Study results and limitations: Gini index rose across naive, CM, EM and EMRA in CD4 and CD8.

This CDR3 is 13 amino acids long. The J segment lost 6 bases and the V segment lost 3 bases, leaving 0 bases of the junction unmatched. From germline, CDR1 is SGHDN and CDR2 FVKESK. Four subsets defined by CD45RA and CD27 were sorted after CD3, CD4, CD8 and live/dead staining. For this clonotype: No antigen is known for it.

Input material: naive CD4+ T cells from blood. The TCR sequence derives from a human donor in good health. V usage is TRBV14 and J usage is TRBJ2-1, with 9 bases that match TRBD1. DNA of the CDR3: TGTGCCAGCAGCCAGGACAGGGGCAATGAGCAGTTCTTC. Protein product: CASSQDRGNEQFF.